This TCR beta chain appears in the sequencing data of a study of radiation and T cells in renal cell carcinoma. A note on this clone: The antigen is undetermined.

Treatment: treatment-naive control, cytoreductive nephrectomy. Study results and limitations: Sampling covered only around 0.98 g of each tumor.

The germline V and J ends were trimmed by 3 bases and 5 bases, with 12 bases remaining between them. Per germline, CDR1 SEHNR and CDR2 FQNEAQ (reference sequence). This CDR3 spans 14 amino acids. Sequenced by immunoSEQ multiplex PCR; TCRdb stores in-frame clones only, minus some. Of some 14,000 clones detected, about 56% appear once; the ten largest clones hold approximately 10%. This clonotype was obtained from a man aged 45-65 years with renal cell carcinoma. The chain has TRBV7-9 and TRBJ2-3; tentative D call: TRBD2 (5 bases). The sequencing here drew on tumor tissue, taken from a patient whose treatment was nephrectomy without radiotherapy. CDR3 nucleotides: TGTGCCAGCAGCTTTAACATGGCGGGAGATACGCAGTATTTT. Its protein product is CASSFNMAGDTQYF.